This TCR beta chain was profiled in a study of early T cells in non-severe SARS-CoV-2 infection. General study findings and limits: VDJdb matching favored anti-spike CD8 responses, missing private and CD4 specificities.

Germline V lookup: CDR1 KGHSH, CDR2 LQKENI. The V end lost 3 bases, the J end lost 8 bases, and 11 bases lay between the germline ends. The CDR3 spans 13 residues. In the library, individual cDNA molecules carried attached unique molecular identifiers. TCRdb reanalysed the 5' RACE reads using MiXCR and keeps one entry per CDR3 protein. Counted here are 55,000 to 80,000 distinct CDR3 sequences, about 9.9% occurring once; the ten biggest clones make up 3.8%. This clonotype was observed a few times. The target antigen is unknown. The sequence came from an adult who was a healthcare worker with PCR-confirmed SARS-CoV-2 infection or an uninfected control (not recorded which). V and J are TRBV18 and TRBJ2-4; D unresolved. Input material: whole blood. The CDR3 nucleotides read TGTGCCAGCTCACCCCACGCAACAGACATTCAGTACTTC. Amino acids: CASSPHATDIQYF.